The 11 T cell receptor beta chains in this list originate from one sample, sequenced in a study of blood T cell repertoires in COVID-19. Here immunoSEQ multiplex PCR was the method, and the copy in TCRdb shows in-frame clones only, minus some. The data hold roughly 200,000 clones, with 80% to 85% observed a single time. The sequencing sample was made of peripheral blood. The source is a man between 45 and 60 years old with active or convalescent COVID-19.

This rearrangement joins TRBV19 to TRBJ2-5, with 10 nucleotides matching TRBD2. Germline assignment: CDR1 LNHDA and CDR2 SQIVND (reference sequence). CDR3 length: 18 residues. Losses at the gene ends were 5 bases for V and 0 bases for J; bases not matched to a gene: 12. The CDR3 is CASSPGVLAGAYQETQYF. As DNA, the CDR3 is TGTGCCAGTAGTCCTGGTGTCCTAGCGGGGGCTTACCAAGAGACCCAGTACTTC. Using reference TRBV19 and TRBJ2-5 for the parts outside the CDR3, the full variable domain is DGGITQSPKYLFRKEGQNVTLSCEQNLNHDAMYWYRQDPGQGLRLIYYSQIVNDFQKGDIAEGYSVSREKKESFPLTVTSAQKNPTAFYLCASSPGVLAGAYQETQYFGPGTRLLVL.

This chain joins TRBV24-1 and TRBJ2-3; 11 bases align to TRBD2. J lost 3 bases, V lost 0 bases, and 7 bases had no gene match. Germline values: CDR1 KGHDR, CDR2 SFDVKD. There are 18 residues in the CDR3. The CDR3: CATSDLPASGGQTDTQYF. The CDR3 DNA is TGTGCCACCAGTGATTTGCCTGCTAGCGGGGGGCAAACAGATACGCAGTATTTT.

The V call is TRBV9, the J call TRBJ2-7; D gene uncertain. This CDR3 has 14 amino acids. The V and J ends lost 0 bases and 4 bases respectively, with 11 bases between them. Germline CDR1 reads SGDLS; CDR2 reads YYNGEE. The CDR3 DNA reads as TGTGCCAGCAGCGTAGGATTTAGCAATTACGAGCAGTACTTC. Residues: CASSVGFSNYEQYF.

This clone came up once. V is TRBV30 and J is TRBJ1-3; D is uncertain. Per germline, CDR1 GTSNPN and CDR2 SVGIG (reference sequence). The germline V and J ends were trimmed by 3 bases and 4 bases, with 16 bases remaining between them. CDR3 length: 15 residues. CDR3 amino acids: CAWRAPGATGNTIYF. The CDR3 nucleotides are TGTGCCTGGAGGGCTCCGGGAGCTACAGGAAACACCATATATTTT.

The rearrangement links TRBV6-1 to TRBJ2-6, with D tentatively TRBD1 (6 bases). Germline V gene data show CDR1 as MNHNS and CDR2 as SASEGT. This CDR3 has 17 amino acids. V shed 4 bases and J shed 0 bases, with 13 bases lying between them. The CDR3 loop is CASSARTANSGANVLTF. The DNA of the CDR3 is TGTGCCAGCAGTGCCCGGACAGCGAACTCTGGGGCCAACGTCCTGACTTTC.

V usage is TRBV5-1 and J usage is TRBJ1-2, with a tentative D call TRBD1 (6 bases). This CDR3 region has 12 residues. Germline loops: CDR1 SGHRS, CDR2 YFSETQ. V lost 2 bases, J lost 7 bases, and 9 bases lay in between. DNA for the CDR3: TGCGCCAGCAGCTTAGGGGGTTCTGGCTACACCTTC. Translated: CASSLGGSGYTF.

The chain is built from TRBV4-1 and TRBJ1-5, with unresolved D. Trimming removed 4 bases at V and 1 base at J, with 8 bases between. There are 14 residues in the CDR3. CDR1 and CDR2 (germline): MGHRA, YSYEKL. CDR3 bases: TGCGCCAGCAGCCCCGTCCTGAGCAATCAGCCCCAGCATTTT. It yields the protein CASSPVLSNQPQHF.

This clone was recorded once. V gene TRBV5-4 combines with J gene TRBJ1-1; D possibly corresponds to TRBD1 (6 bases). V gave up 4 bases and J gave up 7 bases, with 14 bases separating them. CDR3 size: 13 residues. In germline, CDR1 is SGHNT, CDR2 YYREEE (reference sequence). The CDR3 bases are TGTGCCAGCAGCCTAACGACAGGCCATGAAGCTTTCTTT. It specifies CASSLTTGHEAFF.

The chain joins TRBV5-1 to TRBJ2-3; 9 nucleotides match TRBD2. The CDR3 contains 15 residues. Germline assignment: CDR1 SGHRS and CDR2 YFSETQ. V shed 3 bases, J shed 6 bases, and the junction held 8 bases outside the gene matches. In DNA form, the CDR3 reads TGCGCCAGCAGCTCCCGCGGGGGGGCCCTCGATACGCAGTATTTT. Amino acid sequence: CASSSRGGALDTQYF. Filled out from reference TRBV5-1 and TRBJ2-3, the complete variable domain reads KAGVTQTPRYLIKTRGQQVTLSCSPISGHRSVSWYQQTPGQGLQFLFEYFSETQRNKGNFPGRFSGRQFSNSRSEMNVSTLELGDSALYLCASSSRGGALDTQYFGPGTRLTVL.

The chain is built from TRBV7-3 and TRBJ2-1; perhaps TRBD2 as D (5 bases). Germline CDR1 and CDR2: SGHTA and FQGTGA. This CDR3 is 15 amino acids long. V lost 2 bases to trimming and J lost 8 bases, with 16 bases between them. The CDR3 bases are TGTGCCAGCAGCTTAGGGAGCGGCCTATTGTATGAGCAGTTCTTC. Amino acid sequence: CASSLGSGLLYEQFF.

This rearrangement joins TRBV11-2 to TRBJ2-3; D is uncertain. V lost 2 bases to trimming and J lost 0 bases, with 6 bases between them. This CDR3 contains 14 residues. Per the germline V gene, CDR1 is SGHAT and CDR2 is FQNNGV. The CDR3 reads CASSLYRSTDTQYF. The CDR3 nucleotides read TGTGCCAGCAGCTTATATCGGAGCACAGATACGCAGTATTTT.